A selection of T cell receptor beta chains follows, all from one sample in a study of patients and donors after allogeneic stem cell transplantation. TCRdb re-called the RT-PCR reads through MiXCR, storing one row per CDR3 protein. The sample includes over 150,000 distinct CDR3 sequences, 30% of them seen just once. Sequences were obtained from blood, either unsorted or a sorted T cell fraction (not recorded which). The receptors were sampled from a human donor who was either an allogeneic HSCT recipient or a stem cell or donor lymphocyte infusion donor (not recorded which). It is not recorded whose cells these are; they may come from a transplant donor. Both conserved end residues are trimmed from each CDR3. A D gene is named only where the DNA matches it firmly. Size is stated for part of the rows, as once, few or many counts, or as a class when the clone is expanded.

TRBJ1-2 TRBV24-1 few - ATSAGAGGYT
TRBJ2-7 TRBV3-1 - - ASSQAGQTYEQY
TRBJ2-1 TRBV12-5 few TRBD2 ASGPGTSVINEQF
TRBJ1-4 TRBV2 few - ASSLGRTEKLF
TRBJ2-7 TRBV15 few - ATSRAGGAYEQY
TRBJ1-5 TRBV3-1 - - ASSQSDSNQPQH
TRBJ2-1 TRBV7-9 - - ASSLERGVSYNEQF
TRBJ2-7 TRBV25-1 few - ASSARGSYEQY
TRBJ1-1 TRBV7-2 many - ASSPTQENTEAF
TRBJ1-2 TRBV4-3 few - ASSLHPTALNYGYT
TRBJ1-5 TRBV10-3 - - AISESRTVNQPQH
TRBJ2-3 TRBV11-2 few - ASSLSGGMRADTQY
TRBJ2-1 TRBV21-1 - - ARSGGTGF
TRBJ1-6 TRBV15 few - ATSREQAGGALH
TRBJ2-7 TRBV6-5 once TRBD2 ASSYGPSGRYKSYEQY
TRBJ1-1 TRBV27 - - ASSLSHQGSTEAF
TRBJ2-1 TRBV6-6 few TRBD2 ASSYSTGTSTNYNEQF
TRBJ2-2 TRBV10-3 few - AIQERPGAGELF
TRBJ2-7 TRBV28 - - ASRGGHYEQY
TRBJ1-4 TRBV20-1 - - SARAWEKGEKLF